Shown below are 13 T cell receptor beta chains from a single sample sequenced in a study of T cell responses to AZD1222 COVID-19 vaccine (dated by TCRdb to about 2021). Libraries were constructed by the immunoSEQ multiplex PCR assay. In TCRdb, the immuneACCESS table is reduced to in-frame sequences with V and J assigned. These tables do not hold every clone; where another copy was compared, an unresolved V gene accounts for under half, and the others remain unexplained. Present in this sample are 150,000 or so clones, roughly 94% of which were seen just once. The ten largest account for approximately 0.6% of the sample. The time point label on this specimen signifies: baseline before first vaccination. The sample consisted of peripheral blood, taken on day 0 of AZD1222 vaccination. The origin of the receptors is an adult in good health.

The chain links TRBV5-1 to TRBJ1-1; TRBD1 is a possible D gene (5 bases). This CDR3 has 15 residues. V lost 1 base and J 1 base, leaving 11 bases between the germline ends. Per the germline V gene, CDR1 is SGHRS and CDR2 is YFSETQ. The CDR3 region is CASSLSGRANTEAFF. The CDR3 bases are TGCGCCAGCAGCTTGTCCGGCAGGGCGAACACTGAAGCTTTCTTT.

The V and J genes are TRBV24-1 and TRBJ1-4; 10 bases match TRBD1. This CDR3 spans 15 amino acids. Germline V CDR1 and CDR2: KGHDR, SFDVKD. V lost 4 bases to trimming and J lost 6 bases; unmatched junction nucleotides: 4. The CDR3 bases are TGTGCCACCAGTGAGAGTGGGACAGGGGATGAAAAACTGTTTTTT. It specifies CATSESGTGDEKLFF.

This sequence joins TRBV5-1 and TRBJ1-4; tentatively, D is TRBD1 (6 bases). The CDR3 spans 14 residues. V was clipped by 7 bases and J by 5 bases, with 15 bases between them. Germline CDR1 is SGHRS and CDR2 is YFSETQ. The chain's CDR3 is CASSRETGNEKLFF. CDR3 nucleotide sequence: TGCGCCAGCTCCCGGGAGACAGGCAATGAAAAACTGTTTTTT.

V and J are TRBV19 and TRBJ1-3, with D unclear. The germline CDR1 and CDR2 sequences are LNHDA and SQIVND (reference sequence). There are 15 residues in the CDR3. Trimming left V 5 bases short and J 0 bases short, with 11 bases between. CDR3 sequence: CASSYQAGSGNTIYF. The CDR3 region has the DNA TGTGCCAGTAGTTACCAGGCGGGCTCTGGAAACACCATATATTTT.

This clone has a handful of counts. The chain carries TRBV3-1 (or the pseudogene TRBV3-2) and TRBJ1-5, with D uncertain. Trimming took off 4 bases at V and 7 bases at J, with 11 bases between the two ends. The CDR3 totals 13 residues. Germline values: CDR1 LGHDT, CDR2 YNNKEL (reference sequence). CDR3 protein: CASSPLRGQPQHF. The CDR3 DNA sequence: TGTGCCAGCAGCCCCTTAAGAGGCCAGCCCCAGCATTTT.

The rearrangement uses TRBV11-3 and TRBJ2-7; no definite D call. V dropped 5 bases and J dropped 6 bases, with 14 bases sitting between them. The CDR3 runs 13 residues. Germline V CDR1 and CDR2: SGHNT, YENEEA. The CDR3: CASSQNPRGEQYF. CDR3 nucleotide sequence: TGTGCCAGCAGCCAGAACCCGCGAGGCGAGCAGTACTTC.

This rearrangement joins TRBV18 to TRBJ1-5; 7 positions agree with TRBD1. The germline CDR1 and CDR2 sequences are KGHSH and LQKENI. The length of the CDR3 is 20 residues. V trimming: 1 base; J trimming: 5 bases; junction bases outside the gene matches: 20. The CDR3 sequence is CASSPLGGYRGAQKDQPQHF. The CDR3 DNA is TGTGCCAGCTCACCACTGGGCGGGTACAGGGGTGCACAAAAGGATCAGCCCCAGCATTTT.

The chain joins TRBV9 to TRBJ1-2, with D tentatively TRBD1 (6 bases). Germline V gene data show CDR1 as SGDLS and CDR2 as YYNGEE. Trimming left V 0 bases short and J 1 base short, with 10 bases between. CDR3 length: 15 amino acids. The CDR3 nucleotides are TGTGCCAGCAGCGTAGAGGACAGCCTTAACTATGGCTACACCTTC. This gives the protein CASSVEDSLNYGYTF.

The V call is TRBV11-3, the J call TRBJ2-1; D is perhaps TRBD1 or TRBD2 (5 bases each). Germline V gene data show CDR1 as SGHNT and CDR2 as YENEEA. The CDR3 contains 13 residues. Trimming took 0 bases from V and 12 from J, leaving 12 bases between them. This chain's CDR3 is CASSLEYEGRQFF. Here the CDR3 DNA reads TGTGCCAGCAGCTTAGAGTATGAGGGGCGGCAGTTCTTC.

This clone is a singleton in its sample. This chain links TRBV20-1 with TRBJ1-3; the match to TRBD1 covers 7 bases. Germline CDR1 and CDR2: DFQATT and SNEGSKA (reference sequence). This CDR3 has 18 residues. The trim removed 3 bases at V and 0 bases at J, leaving 14 bases unmatched. The CDR3 region is CSASTQNPGQRSGNTIYF. The DNA of the CDR3 is TGCAGTGCTAGTACTCAAAACCCGGGACAGCGCTCTGGAAACACCATATATTTT.

This clone was detected a few times. The gene calls are TRBV9 and TRBJ1-2; D unresolved. Between the trimmed V and J ends, which lost 4 bases and 7 bases, there was a span of 11 bases. Germline V lookup: CDR1 SGDLS, CDR2 YYNGEE. The CDR3 totals 12 residues. CDR3 sequence reads: CASSPQAVGYTF. The CDR3 region has the DNA TGTGCCAGCAGCCCTCAAGCGGTTGGCTACACCTTC.

The CDR3 sequence: CAWSRLRSFGGKGRLGETQYF. For the CDR3, the DNA is TGTGCCTGGAGTCGGTTGAGGTCCTTCGGGGGGAAGGGGCGATTAGGGGAGACCCAGTACTTC. This chain links TRBV30 with TRBJ2-5; 7 bases are a match to TRBD2. The V segment lost 2 bases and the J segment 5 bases; nucleotides outside the gene matches: 29. This CDR3 has 21 residues. Looked up from germline, CDR1 is GTSNPN and CDR2 is SVGIG (reference sequence).

V gene TRBV15 combines with J gene TRBJ1-6, with a possible D match to TRBD1 (5 bases). The CDR3 sequence is 15 residues long. Germline assignment: CDR1 LNHNV and CDR2 YYDKDF (reference sequence). V lost 3 bases, J lost 10 bases, and 16 bases lay in between. The CDR3 protein is CATSRKGQGESPLHF. The CDR3 DNA reads as TGTGCCACCAGCAGGAAAGGGCAGGGAGAGTCACCCCTCCACTTT.